This T cell receptor beta chain is drawn from a study of blood T cell repertoires in COVID-19. Study summary: From the United States, Italy and Spain came samples of acute and convalescent COVID-19. T cells, B-cell-depleted T cells, or PBMCs supplied cDNA or gDNA.

Some clones are missing from TCRdb's copy, which holds only in-frame ones; the method was immunoSEQ multiplex PCR. The sample has 300,000 to 400,000 clones; around nine tenths are singletons. V was pared by 5 bases and J by 5 bases, with 15 bases between. This CDR3 contains 14 residues. Germline V CDR1 and CDR2: MNHEY, SMNVEV (reference sequence). Clinical history reported by participants formed the basis on which cohorts were assigned. The sequence came from a woman aged 25 to 39 who had been exposed to COVID-19. V and J are TRBV27 and TRBJ1-2; D might be TRBD1 (5 bases). Sequencing input: PBMCs or T cells enriched from blood (not recorded which). CDR3: CASSLVDGGYGYTF. CDR3 coding DNA: TGTGCCAGCAGTCTTGTGGACGGGGGTTATGGCTACACCTTC.